This T cell receptor beta chain was profiled in a study of blood T cell repertoires in COVID-19 (dated by TCRdb to about 2020). About the full investigation: Samples covering the acute and convalescent phases of COVID-19 were provided by collaborators in the United States, Italy and Spain. The prospective study material was composed of cDNA or gDNA derived from T cells, B-cell-depleted T cells, or PBMCs. Where HLA class I and class II types were available, the types were taken from metadata supplied by the sample provider, not from assay-based typing. Samples were obtained from the ongoing ImmuneRACE study (first 160 participants) and from approximately 1,200 subjects provided by 6 global collaborators. Sample metadata almost always included a de-identified subject ID, COVID-19 status, age in years and sex. A freely available public database, intended as a resource for researchers studying the immune response to SARS-CoV-2, is where the repertoires were released. Subjects who had been exposed to COVID-19, were actively infected with it, or had recovered from it provided the deeply sampled blood TCRbeta repertoires that made up the dataset.

Results and caveats for the whole study, not just this receptor: The amount of clinical and demographic metadata varied by source and participant and was provided uncurated.

TCRbeta CDR3 regions were amplified from genomic DNA by means of the immunoSEQ Assay, a bias-controlled multiplex PCR. In the paper's pipeline: Within the assay, amplification of reference gene primers was used to estimate how many nucleated cells each sample contained. To quantify the absolute abundance of each unique TCRbeta CDR3 rearrangement, sequence reads were collapsed and filtered. For each sample, productive Simpson clonality was calculated by taking the square root of Simpson's diversity index across productive rearrangements. Drawn from immuneACCESS, this table holds only the in-frame rearrangements with V and J called that TCRdb kept. Clones are partly lost; checked studies trace under half to an unresolved V gene and leave the rest unexplained. The V and J calls and clone size were taken over from that table, and D and trimming were inferred from the DNA. In this sample the table shows more than 150,000 clones, around nine tenths of which occur a single time. Jointly, the top ten make up 2.7% of the sample.

Spanning cysteine to phenylalanine, the CDR3 consists of 13 amino acids. Solely the CDR3 DNA is kept, with 39 bases framed from the first base. The germline V gene gives CDR1 as ENHRY and CDR2 as SYGVKD. Trimming costs V 11 bases and J 5 bases, and their ends lie 16 bases apart. The collaborating institutions used their own protocols to collect whole blood in K2EDTA tubes. For TCRbeta analysis, collaborators shipped samples in one of three forms: frozen whole blood, isolated PBMCs, or DNA extracted from either of those sample types. Notes on this clone: The antigen this receptor binds is unknown. One base away there is no much larger clone; base qualities are not given.

The chain is encoded by TRBV10-3 joined to TRBJ1-5, with the D gene uncertain. The sample comprised peripheral blood. The sequence was collected from a man aged 35 to 55 with active or convalescent COVID-19. For the CDR3, the sequence is CASNAGTDQPQHF. In nucleotide form, the sequence is TGTGCCTCCAATGCAGGAACGGATCAGCCCCAGCATTTT.